A few counts support the clone carrying this TCR beta chain. Antigen unknown. The sample originates from a study of PD-L1 blockade in urothelial cancer. Overall study results and limits: Tumor-associated clones in the blood of durable-benefit patients grew more at 3 weeks.

The CDR3 has 13 amino acids. Germline CDR1 and CDR2: SGHDN and FVKESK. V dropped 3 bases and J dropped 2 bases, with 5 bases sitting between them. Time point denoted: pretreatment peripheral blood. The study enrolled patients with locally advanced or metastatic urothelial carcinoma. Measured with immunoSEQ multiplex PCR; TCRdb has only the in-frame clones, and not every one. Altogether 35,000 to 40,000 clones are present, 70% to 90% being singletons, with the ten largest covering 13% to 15%. The TCR sequence derives from a man at least 80 years old with urothelial cancer. This rearrangement joins TRBV14 to TRBJ1-5; D ambiguous. Sequencing used PBMCs, obtained around atezolizumab (anti-PD-L1) treatment. This chain's CDR3 is CASSQQGNQPQHF. The CDR3 DNA sequence: TGTGCCAGCAGCCAGCAGGGCAATCAGCCCCAGCATTTT.